The 14 T cell receptor beta chains listed next were all sequenced from one sample in a study of blood T cell repertoires in COVID-19 (dated by TCRdb to the early 2020s). The library relied on the immunoSEQ multiplex PCR assay. TCRdb obtained this table from immuneACCESS and retained in-frame rearrangements with V and J assigned. These tables miss some clones; where compared with another copy, unresolved V genes account for less than half of the shortfall, and the remainder is unexplained. The sample profile shows roughly 250,000 clones; around 87% of them were found once. Over 2% of the sample rests with the top ten. Input material: PBMCs or T cells enriched from blood (not recorded which). These receptors originate from a woman in her late teens or twenties who had recovered from COVID-19.

This chain uses TRBV7-8 with TRBJ1-5; the D gene is possibly TRBD1 (6 bases). The CDR3 totals 16 residues. The germline gives CDR1 SGHVS, CDR2 FQNEAQ. Trimming left V 5 bases short and J 6 bases short, with 20 bases between. The CDR3 DNA reads as TGTGCCAGCAGCAGCAACAGGGATCTCCGCAGTCAGCCCCAGCATTTT. It yields the protein CASSSNRDLRSQPQHF.

This clone was recorded once. The rearrangement uses TRBV6-4 and TRBJ2-1; 10 bases line up with TRBD1. CDR1 and CDR2 from the germline V gene are MRHNA and SNTAGT. Trimming cost V 6 bases and J 7 bases; bases outside gene matches: 6. This CDR3 comprises 14 residues. The CDR3 coding sequence is TGTGCCAGCAGCCGGACAGGGGGGAGGAATGAGCAGTTCTTC. It codes for CASSRTGGRNEQFF.

The V and J genes are TRBV7-2 and TRBJ2-1, with TRBD2 matching over 12 bases. The germline V gene encodes CDR1 SGHTA and CDR2 FQGNSA. This CDR3 spans 16 amino acids. V was clipped by 5 bases and J by 8 bases; unmatched bases: 10. This CDR3 is CASSGRLAGVGDEQFF. The DNA of the CDR3 is TGTGCCAGCAGCGGACGACTAGCGGGGGTGGGGGATGAGCAGTTCTTC.

V usage is TRBV2 and J usage is TRBJ2-7; D perhaps matches TRBD2 (6 bases). V dropped 6 bases and J dropped 5 bases, with 17 bases sitting between them. Germline V gene data show CDR1 as SNHLY and CDR2 as FYNNEI. The CDR3 runs to 14 residues. In DNA, the CDR3 is TGTGCCAGCAGCCTCGGGACTCAGAACCACGAGCAGTACTTC. It is translated as CASSLGTQNHEQYF. The full variable domain, completed using reference TRBV2 and TRBJ2-7, is EPEVTQTPSHQVTQMGQEVILRCVPISNHLYFYWYRQILGQKVEFLVSFYNNEISEKSEIFDDQFSVERPDGSNFTLKIRSTKLEDSAMYFCASSLGTQNHEQYFGPGTRLTVT.

The chain links TRBV4-1 to TRBJ1-6; a possible D gene is TRBD1 (6 bases). The CDR3 extends over 14 amino acids. Trimming stripped 3 bases from V and 12 bases from J, with 15 bases between. Germline loops: CDR1 MGHRA, CDR2 YSYEKL. The CDR3 DNA sequence: TGCGCCAGCAGCCAGGGGGGGGCCACCCGACCCCTCCACTTT. It translates to CASSQGGATRPLHF.

The CDR3 DNA is TGTGCCAGCAGCCGAGGACAGGTATCTGGGGCCAACGTCCTGACTTTC. Its translation: CASSRGQVSGANVLTF. This chain links TRBV3-1 (or the pseudogene TRBV3-2) with TRBJ2-6, with 7 bases that match TRBD1. The CDR3 covers 16 residues. Trimming at V came to 4 bases and at J to 1 base, leaving 4 bases not matched to a gene. Germline V gene lookup returns CDR1 LGHDT and CDR2 YNNKEL (reference sequence).

This CDR3 reads CASSLGRGLGYTF. The CDR3 DNA reads as TGTGCCAGCAGTTTGGGTAGAGGGCTCGGCTACACCTTC. The V and J genes are TRBV28 and TRBJ1-2, with D uncertain. The germline V and J ends were trimmed by 3 bases and 8 bases, with 13 bases remaining between them. Germline V CDR1 and CDR2: MDHEN, SYDVKM. The CDR3 is made up of 13 amino acids.

This sequence joins TRBV20-1 and TRBJ2-7; no firm D call. With 3 bases removed from V and 2 bases from J, the gap between germline ends came to 14 bases. Germline CDR1 DFQATT, CDR2 SNEGSKA (reference sequence). The CDR3 totals 14 residues. This CDR3 is CSASSSEPPYEQYF. Written as DNA, the CDR3 is TGCAGTGCTAGTAGCTCGGAGCCTCCCTACGAGCAGTACTTC.

This chain connects TRBV29-1 to TRBJ1-1; D gene ambiguous. This CDR3 spans 12 amino acids. Trimming removed 3 bases at V and 11 bases at J, with 16 bases between. Germline-derived CDR1 and CDR2 are SQVTM and ANQGSEA. DNA for the CDR3: TGCAGCGTTGAGATTCACTCCCAAACGGCTTTCTTT. Its protein is CSVEIHSQTAFF.

The CDR3 DNA sequence: TGTGCCACCCAGAAGGGGCTTGGAACTGAAGCTTTCTTT. Its protein is CATQKGLGTEAFF. V is TRBV24-1 and J is TRBJ1-1; possibly TRBD1 for D (5 bases). V was pared by 9 bases and J by 5 bases, with 15 bases between. The CDR3 runs 13 residues. Germline V lookup: CDR1 KGHDR, CDR2 SFDVKD.

This chain links TRBV5-1 with TRBJ1-2, with 7 bases matching TRBD1. Germline-derived CDR1 and CDR2 are SGHRS and YFSETQ. Trimming removed 3 bases from V and 1 base from J; junction bases left unmatched: 6. The CDR3 runs 15 residues. For the CDR3, the DNA is TGCGCCAGCAGCTCCTGGGACAGCAGTAACTATGGCTACACCTTC. Residues: CASSSWDSSNYGYTF.

The J gene is TRBJ1-2, the V gene TRBV14, with D perhaps TRBD1 (5 bases). The length of the CDR3 is 14 residues. Germline V gene sequence: CDR1 SGHDN, CDR2 FVKESK. The ends were cut back, 4 bases at V and 7 bases at J, with 16 bases in the middle. As DNA, the CDR3 is TGTGCCAGCAGCCCAGCGGGGCTGGGGAGTGGCTACACCTTC. As protein: CASSPAGLGSGYTF.

The rearrangement joins TRBV27 to TRBJ2-2, with a weak D call TRBD1 (6 bases). V was shortened by 5 bases and J by 1 base, with 8 bases between the two germline ends. This CDR3 has 14 residues. Germline-derived CDR1 and CDR2 are MNHEY and SMNVEV (reference sequence). The CDR3 here is CASSLTGNTGELFF. The CDR3, as DNA: TGTGCCAGCAGTCTGACAGGGAACACCGGGGAGCTGTTTTTT.

The V gene is TRBV24-1, the J gene TRBJ1-1, with D perhaps TRBD1 (6 bases). This CDR3 has 13 amino acids. Trimming left V 3 bases short and J 7 bases short, with 11 bases between. The germline CDR1 and CDR2 sequences are KGHDR and SFDVKD. CDR3 bases: TGTGCCACCAGTGATAAAGACAGGTATGAAGCTTTCTTT. As protein: CATSDKDRYEAFF.